Listed below are T cell receptor beta chains from one sample, sequenced in a study of blood T cell repertoires in COVID-19. TCRdb keeps only in-frame clones here, not all; method: immunoSEQ multiplex PCR. The table lists 250,000 to 350,000 clones, 80% to 90% of them singletons. The specimen was PBMCs or T cells enriched from blood (not recorded which). The receptors stem from a woman in her 30s who had recovered from COVID-19. The CDR3 runs from the conserved cysteine through the conserved F or W. D genes are given only for firm matches. Where a row states a size, it is once, few, many or the class of an expanded clone; other rows omit it.

V gene: TRBV30; J gene: TRBJ2-7; D gene: NA; clone size: once; CDR3 DNA: TGTGCCTGGACTTCGGGAAACTACGAGCAGTACTTC; CDR3 protein: CAWTSGNYEQYF
V gene: TRBV2; J gene: TRBJ2-1; D gene: NA; clone size: NA; CDR3 DNA: TGTGCCAGCAGCCTACCCGGGGGCTACAATGAGCAGTTCTTC; CDR3 protein: CASSLPGGYNEQFF
V gene: TRBV4-3; J gene: TRBJ2-7; D gene: NA; clone size: NA; CDR3 DNA: TGCGCCAGCAGCCAATGGGCCTGGGCCGAACCAGCCTACGAGCAGTACTTC; CDR3 protein: CASSQWAWAEPAYEQYF
V gene: TRBV29-1; J gene: TRBJ2-2; D gene: TRBD2; clone size: NA; CDR3 DNA: TGCAGCGCCGAGCGGGGATCCGGGGAGCTGTTTTTT; CDR3 protein: CSAERGSGELFF
V gene: TRBV12-5; J gene: TRBJ1-1; D gene: NA; clone size: NA; CDR3 DNA: TGTGCTAGTGGTTTGGCAGGGGACACTGAAGCTTTCTTT; CDR3 protein: CASGLAGDTEAFF
V gene: TRBV20-1; J gene: TRBJ1-1; D gene: NA; clone size: NA; CDR3 DNA: TGCAGTGCTAGTCCCGGATCAGACCCCACGGGCACTGAAGCTTTCTTT; CDR3 protein: CSASPGSDPTGTEAFF
V gene: TRBV3-1/TRBV3-2; J gene: TRBJ2-2; D gene: TRBD1; clone size: NA; CDR3 DNA: TGTGCCAGCAGCAGATTTACAGGGGTGGCGACCGGGGAGCTGTTTTTT; CDR3 protein: CASSRFTGVATGELFF
V gene: TRBV5-1; J gene: TRBJ2-6; D gene: TRBD1; clone size: NA; CDR3 DNA: TGCGCCAGCAGCTTTGGACAGGGAAAAGCTGGGGCCAACGTCCTGACTTTC; CDR3 protein: CASSFGQGKAGANVLTF
V gene: TRBV6-5; J gene: TRBJ1-6; D gene: TRBD1; clone size: once; CDR3 DNA: TGTGCCAGCAGTAACTTCCCCGGGACAGGGGGCTCACCCCTCCACTTT; CDR3 protein: CASSNFPGTGGSPLHF
V gene: TRBV7-9; J gene: TRBJ2-7; D gene: NA; clone size: NA; CDR3 DNA: TGTGCCAGCAGCTTGCCAGGCTCCTACGAGCAGTACTTC; CDR3 protein: CASSLPGSYEQYF
V gene: TRBV5-4; J gene: TRBJ2-3; D gene: TRBD2; clone size: NA; CDR3 DNA: TGTGCCAGCAGCTTGACTAGCGGGGGGCTTGATACGCAGTATTTT; CDR3 protein: CASSLTSGGLDTQYF
V gene: TRBV13; J gene: TRBJ1-1; D gene: TRBD1; clone size: NA; CDR3 DNA: TGTGCCAGCAGCAGGACAGGGGGAGGGACTGAAGCTTTCTTT; CDR3 protein: CASSRTGGGTEAFF
V gene: TRBV2; J gene: TRBJ2-1; D gene: TRBD1; clone size: NA; CDR3 DNA: TGTGCCAGCACAAACGACAGGGGGTTTTATGAGCAGTTCTTC; CDR3 protein: CASTNDRGFYEQFF
V gene: TRBV14; J gene: TRBJ2-5; D gene: NA; clone size: NA; CDR3 DNA: TGTGCCAGCAGCCAGCGGCAGTACCTGGGAGAGACCCAGTACTTC; CDR3 protein: CASSQRQYLGETQYF
V gene: TRBV27; J gene: TRBJ2-3; D gene: TRBD1; clone size: NA; CDR3 DNA: TGTGCCAGCAAGGGACAGGGGTTGGTGGATACGCAGTATTTT; CDR3 protein: CASKGQGLVDTQYF
V gene: TRBV7-2; J gene: TRBJ1-2; D gene: TRBD1; clone size: NA; CDR3 DNA: TGTGCCAGCAGCTTATTCAGGGGGCGGTCTGATGGCTACACCTTC; CDR3 protein: CASSLFRGRSDGYTF
V gene: TRBV7-6; J gene: TRBJ1-5; D gene: NA; clone size: NA; CDR3 DNA: TGTGCCAGCAGCCCTGGCCGCAATCAGCCCCAGCATTTT; CDR3 protein: CASSPGRNQPQHF
V gene: TRBV24-1; J gene: TRBJ1-2; D gene: NA; clone size: once; CDR3 DNA: TGTGCCACCAGTGCCCTGGCGGGCTCTGGCTACACCTTC; CDR3 protein: CATSALAGSGYTF
V gene: TRBV7-8; J gene: TRBJ1-5; D gene: NA; clone size: NA; CDR3 DNA: TGTGCCAGCGGGGGGGGACTGTATAGCAATCAGCCCCAGCATTTT; CDR3 protein: CASGGGLYSNQPQHF
V gene: TRBV20-1; J gene: TRBJ2-3; D gene: NA; clone size: few; CDR3 DNA: TGCAGTGCTAGTCTGGGGGCCACAGATACGCAGTATTTT; CDR3 protein: CSASLGATDTQYF
V gene: TRBV6-5; J gene: TRBJ1-1; D gene: TRBD1; clone size: NA; CDR3 DNA: TGTGCCAGCAGCTACAGCCGGGACAGGGGTATTACTGAAGCTTTCTTT; CDR3 protein: CASSYSRDRGITEAFF
V gene: TRBV7-9; J gene: TRBJ1-2; D gene: NA; clone size: NA; CDR3 DNA: TGTGCCAGCAGCTCAGGGGAGGGCGAAGGTGGCTACACCTTC; CDR3 protein: CASSSGEGEGGYTF
V gene: TRBV10-3; J gene: TRBJ1-3; D gene: NA; clone size: NA; CDR3 DNA: TGTGCCATCAGTGAATCAAGAGGTTCTGGAAACACCATATATTTT; CDR3 protein: CAISESRGSGNTIYF
V gene: TRBV9; J gene: TRBJ1-2; D gene: NA; clone size: NA; CDR3 DNA: TGTGCCAGCAGCGTAGCTCCCTACAGGGAGTATGGCTACACCTTC; CDR3 protein: CASSVAPYREYGYTF
V gene: TRBV4-1; J gene: TRBJ2-7; D gene: TRBD2; clone size: NA; CDR3 DNA: TGCGCCAGCAGCCCTTCTATGACTAGCCGCTACGAGCAGTACTTC; CDR3 protein: CASSPSMTSRYEQYF
V gene: TRBV5-1; J gene: TRBJ1-1; D gene: NA; clone size: NA; CDR3 DNA: TGCGCCAGCGCCCCCCAGGGGCGGTCGAACACTGAAGCTTTCTTT; CDR3 protein: CASAPQGRSNTEAFF
V gene: TRBV6-1; J gene: TRBJ1-2; D gene: NA; clone size: NA; CDR3 DNA: TGTGCCAGCAGTGAGAGGCTCTATGGCTACACCTTC; CDR3 protein: CASSERLYGYTF
V gene: TRBV5-6; J gene: TRBJ1-6; D gene: NA; clone size: NA; CDR3 DNA: TGTGCCAGCAGCTTGGTGTTGTCAGGGTGGGATTCACCCCTCCACTTT; CDR3 protein: CASSLVLSGWDSPLHF
V gene: TRBV19; J gene: TRBJ1-1; D gene: NA; clone size: NA; CDR3 DNA: TGTGCCAGTACGACAACGCGGGGGTCCACTGAAGCTTTCTTT; CDR3 protein: CASTTTRGSTEAFF
V gene: TRBV11-3; J gene: TRBJ2-5; D gene: NA; clone size: once; CDR3 DNA: TGTGCCAGCAGCCCCCGTGGGGGGGGGCCTTTAGAGACCCAGTACTTC; CDR3 protein: CASSPRGGGPLETQYF
V gene: TRBV5-1; J gene: TRBJ1-4; D gene: TRBD1; clone size: NA; CDR3 DNA: TGCGCCAGCAGCTTTGGGACAGGGGACGGGGAAAAACTGTTTTTT; CDR3 protein: CASSFGTGDGEKLFF
V gene: TRBV30; J gene: TRBJ1-1; D gene: NA; clone size: once; CDR3 DNA: TGTGCCTGGAGTGTAGGTTCAGGGTCCACTGAAGCTTTCTTT; CDR3 protein: CAWSVGSGSTEAFF
V gene: TRBV27; J gene: TRBJ2-7; D gene: TRBD1; clone size: NA; CDR3 DNA: TGTGCCAGCAGTTTCCTGACAGGGGGCTTTCGCTACGAGCAGTACTTC; CDR3 protein: CASSFLTGGFRYEQYF
V gene: TRBV25-1; J gene: TRBJ2-3; D gene: NA; clone size: NA; CDR3 DNA: TGTGCCAGCAGTACGGCCTACCTGCGGGGCACAGATACGCAGTATTTT; CDR3 protein: CASSTAYLRGTDTQYF
V gene: TRBV11-2; J gene: TRBJ2-2; D gene: TRBD1; clone size: NA; CDR3 DNA: TGTGCCAGCAGCTTAGATCCGACAGGGCACACCGGGGAGCTGTTTTTT; CDR3 protein: CASSLDPTGHTGELFF
V gene: TRBV7-6; J gene: TRBJ2-1; D gene: TRBD2; clone size: NA; CDR3 DNA: TGTGCCAGCAGCTTAGTACTAGCGGGGAACGAGCAGTTCTTC; CDR3 protein: CASSLVLAGNEQFF
V gene: TRBV19; J gene: TRBJ2-5; D gene: NA; clone size: NA; CDR3 DNA: TGTGCCAGTAGCCCACTAGATTATCAAGAGACCCAGTACTTC; CDR3 protein: CASSPLDYQETQYF
V gene: TRBV7-2; J gene: TRBJ1-2; D gene: TRBD1; clone size: NA; CDR3 DNA: TGTGCCAGCAGTCCGGACAGGGATAGGGGCTACACCTTC; CDR3 protein: CASSPDRDRGYTF
V gene: TRBV28; J gene: TRBJ1-4; D gene: TRBD1; clone size: NA; CDR3 DNA: TGTGCCAGCAGTTCGGGACAGGGGGAAAAACTGTTTTTT; CDR3 protein: CASSSGQGEKLFF
V gene: TRBV14; J gene: TRBJ1-2; D gene: NA; clone size: NA; CDR3 DNA: TGTGCCAGCAGCCAAGAACTCCTGGCGGGGGGCAATGGCTACACCTTC; CDR3 protein: CASSQELLAGGNGYTF
V gene: TRBV28; J gene: TRBJ1-2; D gene: NA; clone size: NA; CDR3 DNA: TGTGCCAGCGAAAGCAGGGCTAACTATGGCTACACCTTC; CDR3 protein: CASESRANYGYTF
V gene: TRBV9; J gene: TRBJ1-2; D gene: TRBD1; clone size: NA; CDR3 DNA: TGTGCCAGCAGCGCTGGGACAGATGATAACTATGGCTACACCTTC; CDR3 protein: CASSAGTDDNYGYTF
V gene: TRBV7-2; J gene: TRBJ2-1; D gene: TRBD2; clone size: NA; CDR3 DNA: TGTGCCAGCAGCTTAGCGGGACTAGCGATCTCCTACAATGAGCAGTTCTTC; CDR3 protein: CASSLAGLAISYNEQFF
V gene: TRBV2; J gene: TRBJ2-3; D gene: NA; clone size: NA; CDR3 DNA: TGTGCCAGCAGTGAAGTTGGGGACAATACGCAGTATTTT; CDR3 protein: CASSEVGDNTQYF
V gene: TRBV28; J gene: TRBJ1-3; D gene: TRBD1; clone size: NA; CDR3 DNA: TGTGCCAGCAGTTTATACAGGGGAGCTGGAAACACCATATATTTT; CDR3 protein: CASSLYRGAGNTIYF
V gene: TRBV19; J gene: TRBJ1-5; D gene: NA; clone size: few; CDR3 DNA: TGTGCCAGTAGTATCGGACAGAGTTATAGCAATCAGCCCCAGCATTTT; CDR3 protein: CASSIGQSYSNQPQHF
V gene: TRBV28; J gene: TRBJ2-6; D gene: NA; clone size: NA; CDR3 DNA: TGTGCCAGCAGCAAATCTGGGGCCAACGTCCTGACTTTC; CDR3 protein: CASSKSGANVLTF
V gene: TRBV5-1; J gene: TRBJ2-1; D gene: TRBD2; clone size: once; CDR3 DNA: TGCGCCAGCAGCTCTCTCCAGCGGGGGGGCCCCTACAATGAGCAGTTCTTC; CDR3 protein: CASSSLQRGGPYNEQFF
V gene: TRBV11-3; J gene: TRBJ2-5; D gene: TRBD2; clone size: NA; CDR3 DNA: TGTGCCAGCAGCTCCCAAGGGGGGATACTAGCGGGGGAAGAGACCCAGTACTTC; CDR3 protein: CASSSQGGILAGEETQYF
V gene: TRBV24-1; J gene: TRBJ1-1; D gene: NA; clone size: few; CDR3 DNA: TGTGCCACCAGTGATTCGTACGGTGAAGCTTTCTTT; CDR3 protein: CATSDSYGEAFF
V gene: TRBV27; J gene: TRBJ2-2; D gene: NA; clone size: NA; CDR3 DNA: TGTGCCAGCAGTTTATGGGTGGGGGGGCGGACCGGGGAGCTGTTTTTT; CDR3 protein: CASSLWVGGRTGELFF
V gene: TRBV12-3/TRBV12-4; J gene: TRBJ2-2; D gene: NA; clone size: NA; CDR3 DNA: TGTGCCACGGGGAGGGGGAGCGGGGAGCTGTTTTTT; CDR3 protein: CATGRGSGELFF
V gene: TRBV28; J gene: TRBJ2-7; D gene: NA; clone size: NA; CDR3 DNA: TGTGCCAGCAGGCTCGGTCCTACCATATACGAGCAGTACTTC; CDR3 protein: CASRLGPTIYEQYF
V gene: TRBV7-2; J gene: TRBJ2-6; D gene: NA; clone size: once; CDR3 DNA: TGTGCCAGCAGCCCCGCTCTATCTGGGGCCAACGTCCTGACTTTC; CDR3 protein: CASSPALSGANVLTF